This record concerns one T cell receptor beta chain sequence. Its specificity is unknown. This specimen comes from a study of OX40 agonist ivuxolimab in advanced cancers. Study-level findings and limits: CD8+ T cells averaged more expanded clones than CD4+.

The table came from immunoSEQ multiplex PCR; TCRdb's copy has only in-frame clones and leaves some out. The table shows fewer than 70,000 clones, with 87% occurring only once. The sample here was CD4+ or CD8+ T cells sorted from blood, taken in a trial of the OX40 agonist ivuxolimab. The clonotype comes from an adult with an advanced solid tumor such as melanoma, head and neck, liver or kidney cancer.

The CDR3 is CASSLRTGGQETQYF. CDR3 sequence (DNA): TGTGCCAGCTCACTCCGGACAGGGGGCCAAGAGACCCAGTACTTC. The gene calls are TRBV18 and TRBJ2-5; TRBD1 agrees at 10 bases. The V and J ends lost 4 bases and 1 base, in that order; junction bases with no gene match: 3. Germline lookup yields CDR1 KGHSH and CDR2 LQKENI. The CDR3 contains 15 residues.